This T cell receptor beta chain is from a study of technical replicates of blood from four donors. Some clones are missing from TCRdb's copy, which holds only in-frame ones; the method was immunoSEQ multiplex PCR. The sample shows approximately 73,000 clones, around 96% of them seen only once. The sequence derives from a human donor in good health. The specimen sequenced was T cells isolated from PBMCs.

CDR3 sequence reads: CASSLGQVNTGELFF. The CDR3 nucleotides are TGTGCCAGCAGTTTAGGACAGGTTAACACCGGGGAGCTGTTTTTT. J is TRBJ2-2 and V is TRBV6-1; TRBD1 aligns across 7 bases. The CDR3 spans 15 residues. Per the germline V gene, CDR1 is MNHNS and CDR2 is SASEGT. J was trimmed by 2 bases and V by 5 bases; bases with no gene match: 5.